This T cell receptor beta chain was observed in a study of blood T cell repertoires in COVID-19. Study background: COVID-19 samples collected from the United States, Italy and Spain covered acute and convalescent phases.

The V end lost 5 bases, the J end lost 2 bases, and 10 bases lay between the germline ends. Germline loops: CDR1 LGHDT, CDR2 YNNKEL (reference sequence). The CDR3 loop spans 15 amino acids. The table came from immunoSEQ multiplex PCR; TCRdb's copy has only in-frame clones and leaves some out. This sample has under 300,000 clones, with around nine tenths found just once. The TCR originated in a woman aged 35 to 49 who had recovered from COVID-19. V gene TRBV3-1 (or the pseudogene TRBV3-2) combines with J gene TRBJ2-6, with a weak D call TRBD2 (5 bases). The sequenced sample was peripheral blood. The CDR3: CASSSRGTGANVLTF. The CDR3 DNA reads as TGTGCCAGCAGCAGTCGAGGGACTGGGGCCAACGTCCTGACTTTC.